The clone carrying this T cell receptor (beta chain) was observed a handful of times. Germline V lookup: CDR1 SEHNR, CDR2 FQNEAQ (reference sequence). V was shortened by 1 base and J by 1 base, with 12 bases between the two germline ends. CDR3 size: 16 residues. This entry is derived from a study of blood T cell repertoires in COVID-19. Overall study: Sites in the United States, Italy and Spain provided acute and convalescent COVID-19 samples. The analysed material was cDNA or gDNA that came from T cells, B-cell-depleted T cells, or PBMCs.

Study processing details: Scientists estimated how many nucleated cells there were by amplifying reference gene primers. Here immunoSEQ multiplex PCR was the method, and the copy in TCRdb shows in-frame clones only, minus some. V and J calls and clone size are copied from that table; D and trimming were computed from the DNA. The table lists 120,000 or so clones, roughly 88% of them singletons. Specimen: peripheral blood. V is TRBV7-9 and J is TRBJ2-3; D might be TRBD2 (5 bases). This TCR came from a man aged 50 or older with acute or convalescent COVID-19. CDR3 sequence (DNA): TGTGCCAGCAGCTTAGTCAGCCAGCGGCGCACAGATACGCAGTATTTT. This gives the protein CASSLVSQRRTDTQYF.